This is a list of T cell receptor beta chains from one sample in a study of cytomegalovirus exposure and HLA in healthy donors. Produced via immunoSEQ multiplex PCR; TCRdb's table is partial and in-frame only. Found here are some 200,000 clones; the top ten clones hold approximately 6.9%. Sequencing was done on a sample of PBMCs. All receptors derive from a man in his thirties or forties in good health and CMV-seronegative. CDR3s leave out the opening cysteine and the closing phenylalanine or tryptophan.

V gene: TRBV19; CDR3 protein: ASSMGQLYGYT
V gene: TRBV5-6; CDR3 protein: ASSPPAGGYT
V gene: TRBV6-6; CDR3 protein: ASSSGQGNYGYT
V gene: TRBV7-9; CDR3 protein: ASSTQGAPNKNEKLF
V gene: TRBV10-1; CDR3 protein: ASSRGGNQETQY
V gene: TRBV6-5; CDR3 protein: ASSPLGGRYEQY
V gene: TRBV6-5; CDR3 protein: ASSYAGQGGNTIY
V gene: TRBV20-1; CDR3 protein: SAPRGGEQY
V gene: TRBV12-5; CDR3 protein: ASGLVRSEQY
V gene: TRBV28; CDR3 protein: ASSRGTGANEKLF
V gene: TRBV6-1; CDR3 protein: ASSEAARTGFNQPQH
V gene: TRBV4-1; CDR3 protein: ASSQGTTGGNIQY
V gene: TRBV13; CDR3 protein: ASSLGPTGTYEQY